The source of this T cell receptor (beta chain) is a study of T cell responses to AZD1222 COVID-19 vaccine. Regarding the study as a whole: Scientists sampled the repertoires only once the peak T cell response had passed. Nearly half of spike-specific TCRs reportedly target variant regions that are unmutated in the B.1.351 and B.1.1.7 variants. Baseline seropositivity occurred in only a handful of AZD1222 recipients. Donors in the cohort were predominantly white British and more often female, and clonal diversity was possibly underestimated.

Worth noting for this clone: Its antigen is unidentified.

Profiled with immunoSEQ multiplex PCR; TCRdb holds only in-frame clones, not every one. Of approximately 150,000 clones listed, approximately 92% were seen once; the top ten hold approximately 1.5%. The sequence came from an adult in good health. The sample in question was peripheral blood, obtained on day 0 of AZD1222 vaccination.

As DNA, the CDR3 is TGTGCCACCAGTGAGGACAGGGGGCCGACCTCTGAAGCTTTCTTT. Residues: CATSEDRGPTSEAFF. V and J are TRBV15 and TRBJ1-1; 11 nucleotides line up with TRBD1. This CDR3 region has 15 residues. J lost 6 bases, V lost 6 bases, and 9 bases had no gene match. Germline V gene sequence: CDR1 LNHNV, CDR2 YYDKDF (reference sequence).